Following are 2 T cell receptor beta chains from one sample sequenced in a study of cytomegalovirus exposure and HLA in healthy donors. A multiplex PCR was run with 60 Vbeta primers and 13 Jbeta primers. Clones were read by immunoSEQ multiplex PCR, and TCRdb kept only the in-frame ones, dropping some. The sample has about 150,000 clones; 84% are singletons. The specimen was PBMCs. These receptors all stem from a man aged 18 to 29 in good health and CMV-seronegative.

This clone was found once. The chain uses TRBV7-3 and TRBJ2-3; the D gene is possibly TRBD2 (7 bases). This CDR3 is built from 16 residues. From germline, CDR1 is SGHTA and CDR2 FQGTGA. Trimming cost V 3 bases and J 2 bases, with 15 bases left between them. The CDR3 bases are TGTGCCAGCAGCTTGGGGGCTAGCGGATACACAGATACGCAGTATTTT. Its translation: CASSLGASGYTDTQYF.

As concerns this clone: The sample holds other DNA sequences that translate to the same CDR3. This chain uses TRBV18 with TRBJ1-1; D not certain. The CDR3 loop spans 13 amino acids. Trimming stripped 2 bases from V and 0 bases from J, with 4 bases between. CDR1 and CDR2 (germline): KGHSH, LQKENI. CDR3 nucleotides: TGTGCCAGCTCACCATCTCTGAACACTGAAGCTTTCTTT. Its protein is CASSPSLNTEAFF.